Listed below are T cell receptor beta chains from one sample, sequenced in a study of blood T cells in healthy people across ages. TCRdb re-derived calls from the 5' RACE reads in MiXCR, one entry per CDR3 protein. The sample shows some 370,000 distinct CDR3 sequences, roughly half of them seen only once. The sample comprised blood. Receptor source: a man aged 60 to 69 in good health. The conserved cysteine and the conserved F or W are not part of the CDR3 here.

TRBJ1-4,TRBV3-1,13,ASSSRQQRNEKLF
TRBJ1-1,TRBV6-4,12,ASSVGGADTEAF
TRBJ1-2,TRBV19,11,ASSGPRSAGYT
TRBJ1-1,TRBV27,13,ASSLSRGARTEAF
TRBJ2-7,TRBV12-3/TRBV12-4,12,ASRRQGQAYEQY
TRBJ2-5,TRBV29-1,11,SVKRATQETQY
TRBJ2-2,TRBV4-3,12,ASSQDWRRRELF
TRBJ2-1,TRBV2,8,ASRGNEQF
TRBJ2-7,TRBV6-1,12,ASQGRSSSYEQY
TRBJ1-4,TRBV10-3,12,AISPGTGGEKLF
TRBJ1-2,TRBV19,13,ASREGQGETYGYT
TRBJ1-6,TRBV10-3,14,AISDPTRGHNSPLH
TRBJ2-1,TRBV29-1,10,SRGSSYNEQF
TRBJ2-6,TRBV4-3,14,ASSQEGSSGANVLT
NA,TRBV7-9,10,VSSLEVYEQY
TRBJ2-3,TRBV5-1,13,ASQRDGTSTDTQY
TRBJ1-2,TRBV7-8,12,ASSENRDIYGYT
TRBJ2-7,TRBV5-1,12,ASSPYGGIYEQY
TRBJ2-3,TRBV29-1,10,SVDGSSDTQY
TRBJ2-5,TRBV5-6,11,ASSFTGTETQY
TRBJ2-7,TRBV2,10,ASRTPEGEQY
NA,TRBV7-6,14,ASSSRTSGRRETQY
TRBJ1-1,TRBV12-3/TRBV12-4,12,ASRGTGANTEAF
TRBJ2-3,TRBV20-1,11,SERDGFTDTQY
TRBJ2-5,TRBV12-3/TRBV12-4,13,ASSLVGGYQETQY
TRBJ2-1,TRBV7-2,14,ASSPSGTGPYNEQF
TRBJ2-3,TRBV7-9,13,ASSRVGQSTDTQY
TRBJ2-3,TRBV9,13,ASSVEGVRTDTQY
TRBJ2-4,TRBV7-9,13,ASSLVRGDKNIQY
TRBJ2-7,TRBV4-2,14,ASSLSRKASSYEQY
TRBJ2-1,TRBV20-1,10,SAPQGCNEQF
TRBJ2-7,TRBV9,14,ASSPRDSGGSYEQY